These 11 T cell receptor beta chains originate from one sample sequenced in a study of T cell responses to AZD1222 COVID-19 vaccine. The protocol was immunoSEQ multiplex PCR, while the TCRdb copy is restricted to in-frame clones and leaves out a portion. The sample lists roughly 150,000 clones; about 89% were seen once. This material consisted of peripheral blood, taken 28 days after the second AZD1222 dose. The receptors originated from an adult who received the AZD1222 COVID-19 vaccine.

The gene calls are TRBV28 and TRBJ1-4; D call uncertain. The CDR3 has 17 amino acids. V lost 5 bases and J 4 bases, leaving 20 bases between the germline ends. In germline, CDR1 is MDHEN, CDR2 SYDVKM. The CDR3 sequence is CASSPVRVGLGNEKLFF. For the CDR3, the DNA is TGTGCCAGCAGTCCAGTGCGGGTAGGGTTGGGTAATGAAAAACTGTTTTTT.

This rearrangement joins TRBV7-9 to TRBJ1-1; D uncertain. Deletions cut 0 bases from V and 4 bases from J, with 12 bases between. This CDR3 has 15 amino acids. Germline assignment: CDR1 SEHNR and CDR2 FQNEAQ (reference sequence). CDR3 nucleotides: TGTGCCAGCAGCTTAGCCCCGTCGATGGGCACTGAAGCTTTCTTT. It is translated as CASSLAPSMGTEAFF.

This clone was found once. Written as DNA, the CDR3 is TGTGCCAGCTCACCACCGTCACAGAGAGAAGGCGAGCAGTACTTC. Its protein is CASSPPSQREGEQYF. This rearrangement joins TRBV18 to TRBJ2-7; the D is unclear. This CDR3 has 15 amino acids. The germline V and J ends were trimmed by 0 bases and 6 bases, with 15 bases remaining between them. CDR1 and CDR2 (germline): KGHSH, LQKENI.

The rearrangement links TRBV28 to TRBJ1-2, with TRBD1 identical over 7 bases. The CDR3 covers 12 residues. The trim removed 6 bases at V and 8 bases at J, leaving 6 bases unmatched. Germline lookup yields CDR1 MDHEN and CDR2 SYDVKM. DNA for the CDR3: TGTGCCAGCAGCGTCACAGGGGACGGCTACACCTTC. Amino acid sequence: CASSVTGDGYTF.

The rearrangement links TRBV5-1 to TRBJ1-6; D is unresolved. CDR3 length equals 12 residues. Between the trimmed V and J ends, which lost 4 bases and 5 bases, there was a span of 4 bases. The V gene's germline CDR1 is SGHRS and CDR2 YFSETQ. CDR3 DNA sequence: TGCGCCAGCAGCCCCGATAATTCACCCCTCCACTTT. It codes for CASSPDNSPLHF.

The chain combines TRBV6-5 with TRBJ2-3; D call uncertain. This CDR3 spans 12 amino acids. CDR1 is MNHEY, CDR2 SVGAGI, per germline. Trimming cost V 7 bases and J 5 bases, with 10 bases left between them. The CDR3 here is CASTSRGDTQYF. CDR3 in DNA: TGTGCCAGCACCTCCCGAGGAGATACGCAGTATTTT.

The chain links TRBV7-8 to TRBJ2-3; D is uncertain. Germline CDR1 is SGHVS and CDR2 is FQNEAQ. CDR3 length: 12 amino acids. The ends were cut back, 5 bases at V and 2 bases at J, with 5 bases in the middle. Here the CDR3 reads CASSAPTDTQYF. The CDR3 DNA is TGTGCCAGCAGCGCACCCACAGATACGCAGTATTTT.

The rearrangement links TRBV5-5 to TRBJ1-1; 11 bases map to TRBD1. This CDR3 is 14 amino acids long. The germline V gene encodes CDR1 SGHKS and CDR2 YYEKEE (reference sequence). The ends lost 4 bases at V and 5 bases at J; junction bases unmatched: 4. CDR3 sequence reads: CASSAGQGATEAFF. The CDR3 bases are TGTGCCAGCAGCGCCGGACAGGGGGCGACTGAAGCTTTCTTT. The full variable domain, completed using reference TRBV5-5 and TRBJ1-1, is DAGVTQSPTHLIKTRGQQVTLRCSPISGHKSVSWYQQVLGQGPQFIFQYYEKEERGRGNFPDRFSARQFPNYSSELNVNALLLGDSALYLCASSAGQGATEAFFGQGTRLTVV.

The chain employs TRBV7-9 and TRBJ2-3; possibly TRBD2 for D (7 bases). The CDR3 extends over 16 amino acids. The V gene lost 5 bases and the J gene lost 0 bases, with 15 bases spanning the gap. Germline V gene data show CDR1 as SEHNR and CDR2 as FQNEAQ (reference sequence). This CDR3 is CASSAGDKRSTDTQYF. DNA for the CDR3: TGTGCCAGCAGCGCGGGGGACAAACGAAGCACAGATACGCAGTATTTT.

CDR3 sequence (DNA): TGTGCCAGCAGCTTATTCTCTGGGGCCAACGTCCTGACTTTC. This translates into CASSLFSGANVLTF. The J gene is TRBJ2-6, the V gene TRBV7-8, with D unclear. This CDR3 has 14 amino acids. Germline lookup yields CDR1 SGHVS and CDR2 FQNEAQ. V was shortened by 2 bases and J by 0 bases, with 2 bases between the two germline ends.

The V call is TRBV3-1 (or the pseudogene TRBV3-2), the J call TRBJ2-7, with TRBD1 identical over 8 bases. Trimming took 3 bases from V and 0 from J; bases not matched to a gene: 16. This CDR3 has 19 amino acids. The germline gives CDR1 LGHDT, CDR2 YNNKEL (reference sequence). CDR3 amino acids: CASSQGGQGLYKGSYEQYF. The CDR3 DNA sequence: TGTGCCAGCAGCCAGGGCGGACAGGGCCTCTACAAAGGCTCCTACGAGCAGTACTTC.